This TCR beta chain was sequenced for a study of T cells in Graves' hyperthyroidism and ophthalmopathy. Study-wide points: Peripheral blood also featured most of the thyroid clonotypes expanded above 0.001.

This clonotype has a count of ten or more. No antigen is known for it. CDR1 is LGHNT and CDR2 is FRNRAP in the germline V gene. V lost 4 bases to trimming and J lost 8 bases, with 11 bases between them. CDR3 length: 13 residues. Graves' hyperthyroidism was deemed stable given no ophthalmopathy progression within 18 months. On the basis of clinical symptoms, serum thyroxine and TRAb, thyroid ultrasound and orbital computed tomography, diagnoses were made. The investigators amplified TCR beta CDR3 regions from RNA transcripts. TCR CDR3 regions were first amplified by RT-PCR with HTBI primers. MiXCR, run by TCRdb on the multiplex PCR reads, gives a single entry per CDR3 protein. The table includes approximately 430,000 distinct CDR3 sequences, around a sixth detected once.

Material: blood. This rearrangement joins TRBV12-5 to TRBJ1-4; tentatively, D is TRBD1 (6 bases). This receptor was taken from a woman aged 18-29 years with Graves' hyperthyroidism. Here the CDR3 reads CASGSPDREKLFF. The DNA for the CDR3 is TGTGCTAGTGGTTCCCCTGACAGGGAAAAACTGTTTTTT. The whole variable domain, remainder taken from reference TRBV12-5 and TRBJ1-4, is DARVTQTPRHKVTEMGQEVTMRCQPILGHNTVFWYRQTMMQGLELLAYFRNRAPLDDSGMPKDRFSAEMPDATLATLKIQPSEPRDSAVYFCASGSPDREKLFFGSGTQLSVL.